The 18 T cell receptor beta chains reported below all come from one sample, sequenced in a study of metastatic and nonmetastatic thyroid tumors. TCRdb re-clonotyped the PCR reads through MiXCR. The profile shows 30,000 to 40,000 clones, roughly 20% of them singletons. Ahead of thyroid surgery, no patient had received treatment of any kind. The sample was tumor tissue. These receptors all come from a male donor with papillary thyroid cancer or a benign thyroid nodule (not recorded which). Some clones in this sample may be carry-over from other donors' samples.

The genes are TRBV5-4 and TRBJ2-2, with D tentatively TRBD2 (6 bases). V was trimmed by 4 bases and J by 0 bases, leaving 10 bases between them. This CDR3 contains 15 residues. Germline V CDR1 and CDR2: SGHNT, YYREEE (reference sequence). In DNA, the CDR3 is TGTGCCAGCAGCCAGGACTATTCGAACACCGGGGAGCTGTTTTTT. It yields the protein CASSQDYSNTGELFF.

This rearrangement joins TRBV2 to TRBJ1-5, with D perhaps TRBD1 (5 bases). V was trimmed by 6 bases and J by 5 bases, leaving 14 bases between them. Germline CDR1 is SNHLY and CDR2 is FYNNEI. The CDR3 is 14 residues long. The CDR3 DNA follows: TGTGCCAGCAGGAGGACGGGGGTGCATCAGCCCCAGCATTTT. It is translated as CASRRTGVHQPQHF.

For this clone: This specimen includes other DNA sequences encoding the same CDR3. The chain employs TRBV20-1 and TRBJ2-7, with TRBD1 identical over 7 bases. CDR3 length: 14 residues. Germline V gives CDR1 DFQATT, CDR2 SNEGSKA (reference sequence). The junction had 9 bases not matched to a gene; V was cut back by 0 bases and J by 7 bases. CDR3 residues: CSAREGTAKEEQYF. In DNA, the CDR3 is TGCAGTGCTAGAGAAGGGACAGCGAAAGAGGAGCAGTACTTC.

There are a few counts of this clone. The V and J genes are TRBV27 and TRBJ2-7; a possible D gene is TRBD2 (5 bases). The CDR3 length is 15 residues. The germline V gene encodes CDR1 MNHEY and CDR2 SMNVEV (reference sequence). Trimming removed 5 bases at V and 6 bases at J, with 20 bases between. The CDR3 DNA follows: TGTGCCAGCAGTGAAGACACCCCCCCTGGGAGCGAGCAGTACTTC. Its translation is CASSEDTPPGSEQYF.

The V call is TRBV10-3, the J call TRBJ2-3, with 12 bases lining up with TRBD2. CDR3 length: 17 amino acids. The trim removed 3 bases at V and 2 bases at J, leaving 6 bases unmatched. In germline, CDR1 is ENHRY, CDR2 SYGVKD. The CDR3 reads CAISEGGLAGFTDTQYF. The CDR3 bases are TGTGCCATCAGTGAAGGTGGACTAGCGGGGTTCACAGATACGCAGTATTTT.

This clone was counted ten times or more. CDR3 coding DNA: TGCGCCAGCAGCTTTAAACAACTGAACACCGGGGAGCTGTTTTTT. This translates into CASSFKQLNTGELFF. The rearrangement joins TRBV5-1 to TRBJ2-2; D gene uncertain. Germline V lookup: CDR1 SGHRS, CDR2 YFSETQ. The CDR3 is made up of 15 amino acids. Trimming took 2 bases from V and 1 from J, leaving 9 bases between them.

This clone was counted at least ten times. The rearrangement joins TRBV5-4 to TRBJ2-3, with 8 bases lining up with TRBD2. The CDR3 is made up of 15 amino acids. The germline V gene encodes CDR1 SGHNT and CDR2 YYREEE (reference sequence). V was clipped by 0 bases and J by 4 bases; unmatched bases: 4. In nucleotides, the CDR3 is TGTGCCAGCAGCTTGGGACTAGCGACGTCAGATACGCAGTATTTT. Translation gives CASSLGLATSDTQYF.

This clone came up a few times. The gene calls are TRBV19 and TRBJ2-1; D perhaps matches TRBD2 (6 bases). Per the germline V gene, CDR1 is LNHDA and CDR2 is SQIVND (reference sequence). This CDR3 is built from 15 residues. V lost 1 base and J lost 9, with 16 bases in between. This chain's CDR3 is CASSIVASVAREQFF. As DNA, the CDR3 is TGTGCCAGTAGTATAGTAGCTAGCGTTGCTCGTGAGCAGTTCTTC.

This clone came up a few times. The gene calls are TRBV28 and TRBJ1-2, with TRBD1 as a possible D gene (6 bases). CDR1 and CDR2 (germline): MDHEN, SYDVKM. Trimming pared 10 bases from V and 9 bases from J, leaving 18 bases between. The CDR3 covers 12 residues. CDR3: CATWGRVGSYTF. The CDR3 bases are TGTGCCACCTGGGGGCGGGTTGGAAGCTACACCTTC.

This clone was detected a few times. A much larger clone lies a single base off, so this may be a read error. The sample has other DNA sequences that encode this CDR3 too. This chain connects TRBV6-2 or TRBV6-3 to TRBJ2-6; D is tentatively TRBD1 or TRBD2 (5 bases each). This CDR3 has 14 amino acids. Germline assignment: CDR1 MNHEY and CDR2 SVGEGT. The CDR3, as DNA: TGTGCCAGCAGTACGGGGCCTGGGGCCAACGTCCCGACTTTC. This codes for CASSTGPGANVPTF.

There are many counts of this clone. The chain employs TRBV5-1 and TRBJ2-5; 12 nucleotides align to TRBD2. This CDR3 has 16 residues. Germline V CDR1 and CDR2: SGHRS, YFSETQ. The trim removed 4 bases at V and 1 base at J, leaving 5 bases unmatched. CDR3 nucleotides: TGCGCCAGCAGCCAAACTAGCGGGAGGCCCCAAGAGACCCAGTACTTC. Protein sequence: CASSQTSGRPQETQYF.

This clone is medium-sized. The CDR3 sequence is CASKPSGSGLYEQYF. CDR3 DNA sequence: TGTGCCAGCAAACCTAGCGGGAGTGGTTTGTACGAGCAGTACTTC. V gene TRBV27 combines with J gene TRBJ2-7; 10 bases are a match to TRBD2. The ends lost 7 bases at V and 4 bases at J; junction bases unmatched: 10. CDR1 and CDR2 (germline): MNHEY, SMNVEV (reference sequence). This CDR3 contains 15 residues.

With respect to this clone: It may be a read error: a sequence one base away is much more abundant. The genes are TRBV20-1 and TRBJ1-5; D ambiguous. Germline loops: CDR1 DFQATT, CDR2 SNEGSKA (reference sequence). The CDR3 runs 15 residues. V lost 6 bases and J lost 7, with 22 bases in between. The CDR3 nucleotides are TGCAGTGCGGCAGTGGGCAGAGGTATCGGACAGCCCCAGCATTTT. It yields the protein CSAAVGRGIGQPQHF.

Ten or more counts support this clone. The chain couples TRBV18 to TRBJ2-5, with unresolved D. Germline CDR1 KGHSH, CDR2 LQKENI. The CDR3 is made up of 13 amino acids. V dropped 3 bases and J dropped 5 bases, with 10 bases sitting between them. In DNA form, the CDR3 reads TGTGCCAGCTCACCTCCCGGGTGGGAGACCCAGTACTTC. Protein sequence: CASSPPGWETQYF.

This clone was recorded at least ten times. The V gene is TRBV12-3 or TRBV12-4, the J gene TRBJ1-3; D perhaps matches TRBD1 (5 bases). The ends were cut back, 3 bases at V and 0 bases at J, with 12 bases in the middle. The CDR3 spans 16 residues. This chain's CDR3 is CASSFWDLFSGNTIYF. In DNA form, the CDR3 reads TGTGCCAGCAGTTTCTGGGACTTATTCTCTGGAAACACCATATATTTT.

About this clone itself: Sequence at one end of the junction differs from germline and may be a read error. V is TRBV13 and J is TRBJ2-7; unclear D gene. This CDR3 spans 14 amino acids. Germline V lookup: CDR1 PRHDT, CDR2 FYEKMQ (reference sequence). The CDR3 spells CAISWVDSSYEHYF. CDR3 in DNA: TGTGCCATCAGCTGGGTCGATAGCTCCTACGAGCACTACTTC.

Comment on this clone: A read error may produce the germline difference seen at one junction end. The chain uses TRBV6-2 or TRBV6-3 and TRBJ1-2; the D gene is possibly TRBD1 (5 bases). The germline gives CDR1 MNHEY, CDR2 SVGEGT. The CDR3 length is 12 residues. CDR3 residues: CATSDYRSGYTF. The CDR3 DNA sequence: TGTGCCACCAGTGACTACAGGTCTGGCTACACCTTC.

In its sample, this clone was seen a few times. This may stem from a read error, because a much larger clone lies one nucleotide away. The chain couples TRBV15 to TRBJ2-4; 7 bases are shared with TRBD1. Germline V gives CDR1 LNHNV, CDR2 YYDKDF (reference sequence). J lost 10 bases, V lost 4 bases, and 10 bases had no gene match. CDR3 size: 14 residues. The chain's CDR3 is CATSKDRALKIQYF. The CDR3 DNA is TGTGCCACCAGCAAAGACAGGGCACTGAAAATTCAGTACTTC.